Shown below are 23 T cell receptor beta chains from a single sample sequenced in a study of T cells in tumors after PD-1 blockade. Libraries were prepared by immunoSEQ multiplex PCR; TCRdb keeps only in-frame clonotypes and omits some of them. The sample carries about 47,000 clones, 75% to 85% recorded once. Sequenced here: PBMCs, sampled before anti-PD-1 treatment. The receptors here all came from a human donor with basal cell carcinoma.

V and J are TRBV4-1 and TRBJ2-7, with D unclear. The CDR3 is made up of 13 amino acids. Germline V gene data show CDR1 as MGHRA and CDR2 as YSYEKL. Trimming removed 0 bases from V and 5 bases from J, with 8 bases in between. The CDR3 region is CASSQERRNEQYF. The CDR3 DNA reads as TGCGCCAGCAGCCAAGAAAGGCGGAACGAGCAGTACTTC.

The chain combines TRBV4-1 with TRBJ2-7, with 13 bases lining up with TRBD2. The CDR3 has 18 residues. CDR1 is MGHRA and CDR2 is YSYEKL in the germline V gene. The V segment lost 4 bases and the J segment 4 bases; nucleotides outside the gene matches: 13. CDR3 nucleotides: TGCGCCAGCAGCCCTACTGGACTAGCGGGAGCTATTGAGTACGAGCAGTACTTC. It codes for CASSPTGLAGAIEYEQYF.

CDR3 nucleotide sequence: TGTGCCAGTAGTATAAGAGACGGGGGCTACAATGAGCAGTTCTTC. Translated, it gives CASSIRDGGYNEQFF. The V call is TRBV19, the J call TRBJ2-1, with a possible D match to TRBD2 (6 bases). The V end lost 2 bases, the J end lost 3 bases, and 11 bases lay between the germline ends. CDR1 is LNHDA and CDR2 is SQIVND in the germline V gene (reference sequence). The CDR3 has 15 amino acids.

This clone was detected only once. The CDR3 DNA follows: TGTGCCAGCAGCCCACCGGGACAGGGAAGCTCACCCCTCCACTTT. Protein: CASSPPGQGSSPLHF. The chain employs TRBV9 and TRBJ1-6; 9 positions agree with TRBD1. The length of the CDR3 is 15 residues. V dropped 4 bases and J dropped 10; count of bases not matched to a gene: 9. The germline V gene encodes CDR1 SGDLS and CDR2 YYNGEE.

The V and J genes are TRBV3-1 (or the pseudogene TRBV3-2) and TRBJ2-1; 11 bases fit TRBD2. The CDR3 is 15 residues long. The germline V gene encodes CDR1 LGHDT and CDR2 YNNKEL (reference sequence). J was trimmed by 7 bases and V by 1 base; bases with no gene match: 3. For the CDR3, the DNA is TGTGCCAGCAGCCAAGGACTAGCGGGGCAGAATGAGCAGTTCTTC. This gives the protein CASSQGLAGQNEQFF.

In its sample, this clone was seen a few times. The chain combines TRBV28 with TRBJ1-1; D may be TRBD1 (6 bases). The CDR3 length is 12 residues. Germline CDR1 is MDHEN and CDR2 is SYDVKM. V was cut by 6 bases and J by 13 bases, with 18 bases left in between. The CDR3 loop reads CASRGGPELVFF. CDR3 DNA sequence: TGTGCCAGCAGAGGGGGGCCAGAGTTAGTTTTCTTT.

This clone was counted once. The chain is built from TRBV5-1 and TRBJ2-2; a possible D gene is TRBD1 (5 bases). Trimming left V 0 bases short and J 1 base short, with 7 bases between. CDR1 is SGHRS and CDR2 is YFSETQ in the germline V gene. CDR3 size: 15 residues. CDR3 DNA sequence: TGCGCCAGCAGCTTGGTTACAGGGAACACCGGGGAGCTGTTTTTT. Translating gives CASSLVTGNTGELFF.

This clone is medium-sized within its sample. This sequence joins TRBV18 and TRBJ1-2; the D gene is possibly TRBD1 (6 bases). With 1 base removed from V and 3 bases from J, the gap between germline ends came to 9 bases. This CDR3 is 14 amino acids long. Germline CDR1 reads KGHSH; CDR2 reads LQKENI. The CDR3 region has the DNA TGTGCCAGCTCACCACGGGCAGGGGACTATGGCTACACCTTC. It encodes CASSPRAGDYGYTF.

In this sample, this clone turned up once. V is TRBV3-1 (or the pseudogene TRBV3-2) and J is TRBJ2-1; D assignment may be TRBD1 or TRBD2 (5 bases each). The V end was cut by 1 base, the J end by 2 bases, with 12 bases between. Per germline, CDR1 LGHDT and CDR2 YNNKEL (reference sequence). The CDR3 has 16 residues. The DNA for the CDR3 is TGTGCCAGCAGCCAAGGGGGCTTGGGGGCCTACAATGAGCAGTTCTTC. As protein: CASSQGGLGAYNEQFF.

This rearrangement joins TRBV28 to TRBJ2-7; D remains ambiguous. The CDR3 loop spans 14 amino acids. With 3 bases removed from V and 3 bases from J, the gap between germline ends came to 12 bases. Germline assignment: CDR1 MDHEN and CDR2 SYDVKM. This CDR3 is CASSFPPNLYEQYF. The CDR3 region has the DNA TGTGCCAGCAGTTTCCCTCCCAACCTCTACGAGCAGTACTTC.

The table lists this clone with a count of one. V and J are TRBV5-1 and TRBJ2-1; 13 positions agree with TRBD2. Germline CDR1 is SGHRS and CDR2 is YFSETQ. Trimming took 4 bases from V and 4 from J; bases not matched to a gene: 8. This CDR3 comprises 17 residues. This CDR3 is CASSPRLAGGPYNEQFF. CDR3 nucleotide sequence: TGCGCCAGCAGCCCCCGACTAGCGGGAGGCCCTTACAATGAGCAGTTCTTC. The whole variable domain, filled in from reference TRBV5-1 and TRBJ2-1, reads KAGVTQTPRYLIKTRGQQVTLSCSPISGHRSVSWYQQTPGQGLQFLFEYFSETQRNKGNFPGRFSGRQFSNSRSEMNVSTLELGDSALYLCASSPRLAGGPYNEQFFGPGTRLTVL.

The chain carries TRBV10-3 and TRBJ1-2; perhaps TRBD1 as D (6 bases). The length of the CDR3 is 13 residues. Germline-derived CDR1 and CDR2 are ENHRY and SYGVKD. V was cut by 7 bases and J by 0 bases, with 9 bases left in between. In DNA, the CDR3 is TGTGCCATCAAGGGGGGATCTAACTATGGCTACACCTTC. It is translated as CAIKGGSNYGYTF.

The chain joins TRBV13 to TRBJ1-5; no reliable D call. This CDR3 is 13 amino acids long. Germline V gene sequence: CDR1 PRHDT, CDR2 FYEKMQ (reference sequence). Trimming took 3 bases from V and 9 from J, leaving 12 bases between them. The CDR3 loop reads CASSLASELPQHF. CDR3 sequence (DNA): TGTGCCAGCAGCTTGGCCTCAGAGTTGCCCCAGCATTTT.

The CDR3 region has the DNA TGTGCCAGCATCAACAATCCTAATTCACCCCTCCACTTT. Amino acid sequence: CASINNPNSPLHF. The rearrangement uses TRBV6-6 and TRBJ1-6; D ambiguous. This CDR3 has 13 amino acids. V lost 7 bases and J lost 6, with 10 bases in between. The germline CDR1 and CDR2 sequences are MNHNY and SVGAGI (reference sequence).

The chain has TRBV19 and TRBJ1-1; TRBD1 might be the D (5 bases). The CDR3 has 13 amino acids. The germline gives CDR1 LNHDA, CDR2 SQIVND (reference sequence). The V gene lost 8 bases and the J gene lost 3 bases, with 13 bases spanning the gap. In DNA form, the CDR3 reads TGTGCCAGTGCAGGGTGGTTGTACACTGAAGCTTTCTTT. This translates into CASAGWLYTEAFF.

The chain has TRBV7-9 and TRBJ2-6; D uncertain. Trimming cost V 2 bases and J 0 bases, with 14 bases left between them. The CDR3 spans 18 residues. Looked up from germline, CDR1 is SEHNR and CDR2 is FQNEAQ (reference sequence). CDR3 bases: TGTGCCAGCAGCTTAAGTAATTGGGCCCCCTCTGGGGCCAACGTCCTGACTTTC. This sequence encodes CASSLSNWAPSGANVLTF.

V and J are TRBV3-1 (or the pseudogene TRBV3-2) and TRBJ1-4; 12 bases agree with TRBD1. CDR3 length: 16 amino acids. Germline CDR1 is LGHDT and CDR2 is YNNKEL (reference sequence). Trimming removed 3 bases from V and 6 bases from J; junction bases left unmatched: 5. The CDR3 here is CASSHVGQGAYEKLFF. The CDR3 DNA reads as TGTGCCAGCAGCCACGTGGGACAGGGGGCATATGAAAAACTGTTTTTT.

This clone came up a few times. The chain couples TRBV28 to TRBJ1-1; a possible D gene is TRBD1 (6 bases). Trimming took 2 bases from V and 10 from J, leaving 11 bases between them. The CDR3 sequence is 12 residues long. Germline V gene lookup returns CDR1 MDHEN and CDR2 SYDVKM. The DNA for the CDR3 is TGTGCCAGCAGTTTACAGGGGCGAAGAGCTTTCTTT. Translated: CASSLQGRRAFF.

J is TRBJ1-1 and V is TRBV19; TRBD1 matches 7 bases. The CDR3 runs to 15 residues. From germline, CDR1 is LNHDA and CDR2 SQIVND (reference sequence). Trimming at V came to 3 bases and at J to 1 base, leaving 5 bases not matched to a gene. The DNA of the CDR3 is TGTGCCAGTAGTATTCAGGCAGGGGGGAACACTGAAGCTTTCTTT. It yields the protein CASSIQAGGNTEAFF.

V and J are TRBV3-1 (or the pseudogene TRBV3-2) and TRBJ1-1; 10 nucleotides line up with TRBD1. V shed 4 bases and J 5 bases; nucleotides not matched to a gene: 10. Germline CDR1 reads LGHDT; CDR2 reads YNNKEL (reference sequence). The CDR3 has 16 amino acids. The CDR3 bases are TGTGCCAGCAGCCTCGCGACAGGGGGCTATGGGACTGAAGCTTTCTTT. Its protein product is CASSLATGGYGTEAFF.

In its sample, this clone was seen a few times. The J gene is TRBJ1-1, the V gene TRBV27; D is uncertain. Trimming cost V 6 bases and J 2 bases, with 13 bases left between them. CDR1 is MNHEY, CDR2 SMNVEV, per germline (reference sequence). The CDR3 has 14 residues. CDR3 residues: CASRLLGPNTEAFF. CDR3 in DNA: TGTGCCAGCAGACTCCTAGGACCCAACACTGAAGCTTTCTTT.

J is TRBJ2-7 and V is TRBV27; D might be TRBD2 (6 bases). V was clipped by 6 bases and J by 0 bases, with 12 bases between them. The CDR3 is 14 amino acids. Germline values: CDR1 MNHEY, CDR2 SMNVEV (reference sequence). The CDR3 DNA follows: TGTGCCAGCAGGGAGGGGCAGAGCTCCTACGAGCAGTACTTC. It encodes CASREGQSSYEQYF.

This chain connects TRBV3-1 (or the pseudogene TRBV3-2) to TRBJ1-3; no firm D call. Germline-derived CDR1 and CDR2 are LGHDT and YNNKEL (reference sequence). CDR3 size: 11 residues. Trimming removed 2 bases at V and 8 bases at J, with 4 bases between. CDR3 in DNA: TGTGCCAGCAGCCAAAAGGACACCATATATTTT. As protein: CASSQKDTIYF.